The present entry profiles one TCR beta chain with its context. The data are from a study of control samples from healthy donors and cancer patients. The table came from immunoSEQ multiplex PCR; TCRdb's copy has only in-frame clones and leaves some out. Here the sample spans about 140,000 clones, around 90% being singletons. This sequence originates from a man in his thirties or forties in good health. Sequencing was carried out using blood.

The CDR3 region is CASSPPQGVTPLHF. The CDR3 DNA follows: TGTGCCAGCAGCCCACCCCAGGGGGTTACACCCCTCCACTTT. The chain has TRBV7-9 and TRBJ1-6; 7 bases line up with TRBD1. Germline lookup yields CDR1 SEHNR and CDR2 FQNEAQ (reference sequence). The V and J ends lost 5 bases and 11 bases, in that order; junction bases with no gene match: 9. This CDR3 has 14 residues.